This TCR beta chain is drawn from a study of blood T cell repertoires in COVID-19. V shed 3 bases and J 5 bases; nucleotides not matched to a gene: 5. Germline V gene sequence: CDR1 SNHLY, CDR2 FYNNEI. This CDR3 region has 14 residues. The protocol was immunoSEQ multiplex PCR, while the TCRdb copy is restricted to in-frame clones and leaves out a portion. The sample lists about 300,000 clones, about 91% seen once, with under 2% in the top ten. This clone has only a few counts. Material for sequencing was peripheral blood. The rearrangement links TRBV2 to TRBJ1-1; TRBD1 agrees at 8 bases. This clonotype originated in a woman in her twenties or thirties with COVID-19, enrolled during active disease. CDR3 coding DNA: TGTGCCAGCAGTGAGGGCAGGGGGCTGACTGAAGCTTTCTTT. It codes for CASSEGRGLTEAFF.